What follows describes a single TCR beta chain. What it binds is not known. The germline CDR1 and CDR2 sequences are GTSNPN and SVGIG (reference sequence). CDR3 length: 13 residues. Trimming pared 5 bases from V and 1 base from J, leaving 11 bases between. These data originate in a study of identical twins. Template switching supplied a universal primer site; unique molecular identifiers were carried on the cDNA. From the 5' RACE reads, TCRdb called clonotypes with MiXCR, one entry per CDR3 protein. The repertoire includes 700,000 or so distinct CDR3 sequences, more than 6.5% of them detected once, and about 0.98% sits in the top ten. Study-wide results and limits: Memory repertoires lacked the insertion deficit that abundant cord blood beta clonotypes showed.

The data also belong to a second study, concerning yellow fever vaccine responses in identical twins.

The material sequenced was PBMCs. The receptor was isolated from a woman between 18 and 29 years old in good health. This sequence joins TRBV30 and TRBJ1-1; no definite D call. The CDR3 sequence is CAWDVLANTEAFF. DNA for the CDR3: TGTGCCTGGGACGTTTTGGCGAACACTGAAGCTTTCTTT.